A selection of T cell receptor beta chains follows, all from one sample in a study of blood T cell repertoires in COVID-19. Clones were sequenced by immunoSEQ multiplex PCR, and TCRdb holds only the in-frame ones, with some missing. The sample includes about 290,000 clones, around four fifths seen only once; the top ten take approximately 3.8%. The sample was peripheral blood. The receptors stem from a woman between 45 and 60 years old with active or convalescent COVID-19. Each CDR3 is given with its conserved first and last residue. The order of the fields is clone size, V gene, D gene, J gene, CDR3 protein, CDR3 DNA. A D gene is named only where the DNA matches it firmly. Only some rows state a clone size, as once, few, many or a class for expanded clones.

clone_size: NA
v_call: TRBV10-3
d_call: NA
j_call: TRBJ2-1
cdr3_aa: CAIKVGMESFNEQFF
cdr3_nt: TGTGCCATCAAGGTCGGGATGGAGTCTTTCAATGAGCAGTTCTTC

clone_size: NA
v_call: TRBV27
d_call: NA
j_call: TRBJ1-4
cdr3_aa: CASSLSGRKATNEKLFF
cdr3_nt: TGTGCCAGCAGTTTATCGGGGAGGAAGGCAACTAATGAAAAACTGTTTTTT

clone_size: NA
v_call: TRBV6-5
d_call: TRBD1
j_call: TRBJ1-2
cdr3_aa: CASSRGTDYGYTF
cdr3_nt: TGTGCCAGCAGCCGTGGGACAGACTATGGCTACACCTTC

clone_size: NA
v_call: TRBV6-5
d_call: NA
j_call: TRBJ1-3
cdr3_aa: CASSYSRASSGNTIYF
cdr3_nt: TGTGCCAGCAGTTACTCGAGGGCCAGCTCTGGAAACACCATATATTTT

clone_size: NA
v_call: TRBV18
d_call: NA
j_call: TRBJ2-7
cdr3_aa: CASSPRGPWEQYF
cdr3_nt: TGTGCCAGCTCACCTCGAGGGCCATGGGAGCAGTACTTC

clone_size: NA
v_call: TRBV4-1
d_call: NA
j_call: TRBJ1-4
cdr3_aa: CASSQDLKGAATNEKLFF
cdr3_nt: TGCGCCAGCAGCCAAGATTTGAAGGGAGCAGCAACTAATGAAAAACTGTTTTTT

clone_size: NA
v_call: TRBV7-9
d_call: TRBD1
j_call: TRBJ2-5
cdr3_aa: CASSLGRGQETQYF
cdr3_nt: TGTGCCAGCAGCTTAGGCAGGGGGCAAGAGACCCAGTACTTC

clone_size: NA
v_call: TRBV10-1
d_call: NA
j_call: TRBJ2-5
cdr3_aa: CASSVGPARETQYF
cdr3_nt: TGCGCCAGCAGTGTGGGGCCGGCGAGGGAGACCCAGTACTTC

clone_size: NA
v_call: TRBV29-1
d_call: TRBD1
j_call: TRBJ1-2
cdr3_aa: CSVGGQPYGYTF
cdr3_nt: TGCAGCGTCGGGGGACAGCCTTATGGCTACACCTTC

clone_size: NA
v_call: TRBV9
d_call: NA
j_call: TRBJ2-3
cdr3_aa: CASTPDSMTDTQYF
cdr3_nt: TGTGCCAGCACCCCCGACAGTATGACAGATACGCAGTATTTT

clone_size: NA
v_call: TRBV28
d_call: NA
j_call: TRBJ2-2
cdr3_aa: CASTLIAGTGELFF
cdr3_nt: TGTGCCAGCACCCTTATTGCCGGGACCGGGGAGCTGTTTTTT

clone_size: once
v_call: TRBV9
d_call: NA
j_call: TRBJ2-3
cdr3_aa: CASSRRDQYF
cdr3_nt: TGTGCCAGCAGCCGCAGGGATCAGTATTTT

clone_size: NA
v_call: TRBV29-1
d_call: NA
j_call: TRBJ1-2
cdr3_aa: CSVEGRINYGYTF
cdr3_nt: TGCAGCGTTGAGGGCAGGATCAACTATGGCTACACCTTC

clone_size: NA
v_call: TRBV15
d_call: TRBD1
j_call: TRBJ1-5
cdr3_aa: CATRDRDLYSNQPQHF
cdr3_nt: TGTGCCACCCGGGACAGGGATCTTTATAGCAATCAGCCCCAGCATTTT

clone_size: NA
v_call: TRBV5-1
d_call: TRBD1
j_call: TRBJ1-6
cdr3_aa: CASSLFTGTGVNSPLHF
cdr3_nt: TGCGCCAGCAGCTTGTTTACCGGGACAGGAGTTAATTCACCCCTCCACTTT

clone_size: once
v_call: TRBV19
d_call: NA
j_call: TRBJ1-1
cdr3_aa: CASSTPPRRPWTNTNTEAFF
cdr3_nt: TGTGCCAGTAGTACCCCACCAAGGAGGCCGTGGACTAATACGAACACTGAAGCTTTCTTT

clone_size: NA
v_call: TRBV27
d_call: NA
j_call: TRBJ1-4
cdr3_aa: CASSPYWAGNEKLFF
cdr3_nt: TGTGCCAGCAGCCCCTATTGGGCAGGGAATGAAAAACTGTTTTTT

clone_size: NA
v_call: TRBV5-1
d_call: TRBD2
j_call: TRBJ2-2
cdr3_aa: CASSPAGELWAGELFF
cdr3_nt: TGCGCCAGCAGCCCAGCGGGAGAATTGTGGGCCGGGGAGCTGTTTTTT

clone_size: NA
v_call: TRBV6-2/TRBV6-3
d_call: TRBD2
j_call: TRBJ2-3
cdr3_aa: CASSSPTSDTDTQYF
cdr3_nt: TGTGCCAGCAGTTCACCGACTAGCGACACAGATACGCAGTATTTT

clone_size: NA
v_call: TRBV10-2
d_call: TRBD2
j_call: TRBJ2-7
cdr3_aa: CASSDIGLAGSREQYF
cdr3_nt: TGCGCCAGCAGTGATATCGGACTAGCGGGATCCCGCGAGCAGTACTTC

clone_size: NA
v_call: TRBV29-1
d_call: TRBD1
j_call: TRBJ1-4
cdr3_aa: CSVGQGATNEKLFF
cdr3_nt: TGCAGCGTTGGTCAGGGGGCAACTAATGAAAAACTGTTTTTT

clone_size: NA
v_call: TRBV9
d_call: TRBD1
j_call: TRBJ2-7
cdr3_aa: CASSAGQGNYEQYF
cdr3_nt: TGTGCCAGCAGCGCAGGACAGGGAAACTACGAGCAGTACTTC

clone_size: medium-sized
v_call: TRBV29-1
d_call: NA
j_call: TRBJ1-1
cdr3_aa: CSVKLDGGSEAFF
cdr3_nt: TGCAGCGTAAAACTGGATGGGGGGTCTGAAGCTTTCTTT

clone_size: NA
v_call: TRBV7-9
d_call: TRBD1
j_call: TRBJ1-2
cdr3_aa: CASSLRTGVDYGYTF
cdr3_nt: TGTGCCAGCAGCTTACGTACAGGGGTCGACTATGGCTACACCTTC

clone_size: NA
v_call: TRBV19
d_call: TRBD2
j_call: TRBJ2-5
cdr3_aa: CASSISLTSGETQYF
cdr3_nt: TGTGCCAGTAGTATTTCCTTGACTAGCGGAGAGACCCAGTACTTC

clone_size: NA
v_call: TRBV7-8
d_call: TRBD2
j_call: TRBJ2-7
cdr3_aa: CASSLWRGGISVSEQYF
cdr3_nt: TGTGCCAGCAGCTTATGGCGCGGGGGGATCTCCGTCTCCGAGCAGTACTTC

clone_size: few
v_call: TRBV28
d_call: TRBD2
j_call: TRBJ2-7
cdr3_aa: CASSIGLAGEVYEQYF
cdr3_nt: TGTGCCAGCAGTATAGGACTAGCGGGAGAGGTCTACGAGCAGTACTTC

clone_size: NA
v_call: TRBV29-1
d_call: NA
j_call: TRBJ2-7
cdr3_aa: CSVGSGGAYEQYF
cdr3_nt: TGCAGCGTTGGCAGCGGAGGGGCCTACGAGCAGTACTTC

clone_size: NA
v_call: TRBV10-3
d_call: TRBD2
j_call: TRBJ2-1
cdr3_aa: CATVGGSGSYNEQFF
cdr3_nt: TGTGCCACTGTTGGGGGTAGCGGGAGTTACAATGAGCAGTTCTTC

clone_size: once
v_call: TRBV27
d_call: TRBD2
j_call: TRBJ2-7
cdr3_aa: CASSLSGIPHEQYF
cdr3_nt: TGTGCCAGCAGTTTAAGCGGGATTCCCCACGAGCAGTACTTC

clone_size: NA
v_call: TRBV11-3
d_call: TRBD2
j_call: TRBJ2-7
cdr3_aa: CASSQGLAGPGEQYF
cdr3_nt: TGTGCCAGCAGCCAAGGACTAGCGGGACCGGGCGAGCAGTACTTC

clone_size: NA
v_call: TRBV7-8
d_call: TRBD1
j_call: TRBJ1-5
cdr3_aa: CASSRDRVGYQPQHF
cdr3_nt: TGTGCCAGCAGCCGGGACAGGGTGGGTTATCAGCCCCAGCATTTT

clone_size: NA
v_call: TRBV12-3/TRBV12-4
d_call: NA
j_call: TRBJ2-1
cdr3_aa: CASSLSGATEQFF
cdr3_nt: TGTGCCAGCAGTTTATCAGGGGCTACTGAGCAGTTCTTC

clone_size: NA
v_call: TRBV30
d_call: NA
j_call: TRBJ2-7
cdr3_aa: CAWRYTELYEQYF
cdr3_nt: TGTGCCTGGAGGTACACAGAGCTGTACGAGCAGTACTTC

clone_size: NA
v_call: TRBV12-3/TRBV12-4
d_call: TRBD1
j_call: TRBJ1-5
cdr3_aa: CASSWDRNQPQHF
cdr3_nt: TGTGCCAGCAGTTGGGACAGAAATCAGCCCCAGCATTTT